This T cell receptor (beta chain) emerged from a study of cytomegalovirus exposure and HLA in healthy donors. Overall study results and limits: A prior analysis recorded that most TCR beta V segments were productive about 90% or about 30% of the time.

As regards this clone: Its target is unknown.

From germline, CDR1 is SNHLY and CDR2 FYNNEI. V lost 4 bases to trimming and J lost 4 bases; unmatched junction nucleotides: 9. This CDR3 is 15 amino acids long. In the PCR, 60 Vbeta and 13 Jbeta primers were used. Here immunoSEQ multiplex PCR was the method, and the copy in TCRdb shows in-frame clones only, minus some. Of roughly 150,000 clones in the sample, approximately 80% are singletons; the top ten hold around 2%. The sequencing input was PBMCs. The chain employs TRBV2 and TRBJ2-5, with 7 bases aligning to TRBD1. The origin of this receptor is a man under 40 in good health and CMV-seronegative. CDR3: CASSVGQVGGETQYF. CDR3 nucleotides: TGTGCCAGCAGTGTAGGACAGGTTGGGGGAGAGACCCAGTACTTC. Looking up the rest from reference TRBV2 and TRBJ2-5 gives the full variable domain: EPEVTQTPSHQVTQMGQEVILRCVPISNHLYFYWYRQILGQKVEFLVSFYNNEISEKSEIFDDQFSVERPDGSNFTLKIRSTKLEDSAMYFCASSVGQVGGETQYFGPGTRLLVL.